The 15 T cell receptor beta chains below all came from one sample that was sequenced in a study of T cell changes during pregnancy in multiple sclerosis. Some clones are missing from TCRdb's copy, which holds only in-frame ones; the method was immunoSEQ multiplex PCR. The table has tens of thousands of clones, around 90% seen once. The sequenced sample was CD4+ T cells from peripheral blood mononuclear cells, obtained in the first trimester of pregnancy. The receptors were sampled from a female donor with multiple sclerosis, enrolled in a pregnancy study.

The gene calls are TRBV28 and TRBJ2-7, with D possibly matching TRBD1 (5 bases). V was pared by 4 bases and J by 6 bases, with 10 bases between. Germline CDR1 reads MDHEN; CDR2 reads SYDVKM. CDR3 size: 12 residues. In DNA form, the CDR3 reads TGTGCCAGCAGTTCGGACACTCTCGAGCAGTACTTC. It translates to CASSSDTLEQYF.

The rearrangement uses TRBV11-3 and TRBJ2-1; the match to TRBD1 covers 9 bases. Trimming removed 8 bases from V and 1 base from J; junction bases left unmatched: 12. The length of the CDR3 is 17 residues. The V gene's germline CDR1 is SGHNT and CDR2 YENEEA. This CDR3 reads CASGEDRGWGSYNEQFF. DNA for the CDR3: TGTGCCAGCGGTGAGGACAGGGGCTGGGGTTCCTACAATGAGCAGTTCTTC.

This CDR3 is CASSTGDRSYEQYF. CDR3 in DNA: TGTGCCAGCAGTACTGGGGACAGGTCCTACGAGCAGTACTTC. J is TRBJ2-7 and V is TRBV6-1; 8 bases are a match to TRBD1. The length of the CDR3 is 14 residues. Germline CDR1 is MNHNS and CDR2 is SASEGT. The V and J ends lost 5 bases and 1 base, in that order; junction bases with no gene match: 4.

This chain connects TRBV7-9 to TRBJ1-1; possible D gene TRBD1, 6 bases. Per the germline V gene, CDR1 is SEHNR and CDR2 is FQNEAQ (reference sequence). V gave up 7 bases and J gave up 1 base, with 10 bases separating them. The CDR3 spans 13 residues. CDR3 amino acids: CASKEQGNTEAFF. The CDR3 DNA follows: TGTGCCAGCAAAGAACAGGGGAACACTGAAGCTTTCTTT.

This chain links TRBV5-6 with TRBJ1-2; tentatively, D is TRBD1 (6 bases). The V end lost 0 bases, the J end lost 10 bases, and 10 bases lay between the germline ends. The CDR3 runs to 12 residues. In germline, CDR1 is SGHDT, CDR2 YYEEEE. CDR3: CASSLDRGAYTF. The CDR3 nucleotides read TGTGCCAGCAGCTTGGATCGGGGGGCCTACACCTTC.

This chain links TRBV10-3 with TRBJ1-6; D unresolved. The V gene's germline CDR1 is ENHRY and CDR2 SYGVKD. V shed 2 bases and J shed 5 bases, with 7 bases lying between them. The CDR3 extends over 14 amino acids. CDR3: CAISERQDNSPLHF. Here the CDR3 DNA reads TGTGCCATCAGTGAGAGACAAGATAATTCACCCCTCCACTTT.

V usage is TRBV9 and J usage is TRBJ2-3, with TRBD2 matching over 8 bases. After removal of 4 bases from V and 2 bases from J, the junction contained 6 bases not matched to a gene. Germline values: CDR1 SGDLS, CDR2 YYNGEE. This CDR3 spans 15 amino acids. CDR3 in DNA: TGTGCCAGCAGCCCCCGGGGGGGGGACACAGATACGCAGTATTTT. Translation: CASSPRGGDTDTQYF.

Only one count was recorded for this clone. The chain has TRBV25-1 and TRBJ1-2; D perhaps matches TRBD1 (5 bases). Germline V gene lookup returns CDR1 MGHDK and CDR2 SYGVNS. The CDR3 runs to 13 residues. V lost 3 bases, J lost 8 bases, and 13 bases lay in between. The CDR3 reads CASSDDSSSGYTF. For the CDR3, the DNA is TGTGCCAGCAGTGACGACAGCTCCAGCGGCTACACCTTC.

This sequence joins TRBV29-1 and TRBJ2-2; TRBD2 matches 9 bases. The CDR3 is made up of 15 amino acids. The ends lost 4 bases at V and 6 bases at J; junction bases unmatched: 9. Germline CDR1 is SQVTM and CDR2 is ANQGSEA. Here the CDR3 DNA reads TGCAGCGTTGTCGGTCGCGCGGGAGGGGCCGGGGAGCTGTTTTTT. It specifies CSVVGRAGGAGELFF.

The chain is built from TRBV30 and TRBJ1-3, with unresolved D. This CDR3 spans 13 amino acids. Trimming pared 5 bases from V and 0 bases from J, leaving 8 bases between. Looked up from germline, CDR1 is GTSNPN and CDR2 is SVGIG (reference sequence). The CDR3 nucleotides are TGTGCCTGGGGGCTAAACTCTGGAAACACCATATATTTT. Its translation: CAWGLNSGNTIYF.

This clone came up a few times. The chain is built from TRBV7-2 and TRBJ2-1; TRBD2 matches at 13 bases. The V gene end was trimmed by 4 bases and the J gene end by 9 bases; junction bases not matched to a gene: 9. CDR1 is SGHTA, CDR2 FQGNSA, per germline. There are 16 residues in the CDR3. CDR3 region: CASSSGLAGVLSEQFF. The CDR3 region has the DNA TGTGCCAGCAGCTCAGGACTAGCGGGAGTGCTATCTGAGCAGTTCTTC.

This sequence joins TRBV10-3 and TRBJ2-1; 11 bases fit TRBD1. The J segment lost 9 bases and the V segment lost 4 bases, leaving 5 bases of the junction unmatched. Germline CDR1 is ENHRY and CDR2 is SYGVKD. The CDR3 length is 14 residues. The chain's CDR3 is CAISVRTGGTEQFF. The CDR3 nucleotides are TGTGCCATCAGTGTGCGGACAGGGGGCACTGAGCAGTTCTTC.

The V and J genes are TRBV9 and TRBJ1-2, with 12 bases matching TRBD1. The CDR3 has 15 residues. J was trimmed by 3 bases and V by 2 bases; bases with no gene match: 2. The germline V gene encodes CDR1 SGDLS and CDR2 YYNGEE. For the CDR3, the DNA is TGTGCCAGCAGCGTCGGGACAGGGGGCCACTATGGCTACACCTTC. Its protein is CASSVGTGGHYGYTF.

V usage is TRBV29-1 and J usage is TRBJ2-5, with TRBD1 as a possible D gene (5 bases). Trimming took 4 bases from V and 5 from J, leaving 11 bases between them. This CDR3 is built from 12 residues. The germline V gene has CDR1 SQVTM and CDR2 ANQGSEA. DNA of the CDR3: TGCAGCGTTGCAGGGTCGGACGAGACCCAGTACTTC. Translated, it gives CSVAGSDETQYF.

The chain has TRBV27 and TRBJ1-3; TRBD1 matches 9 bases. CDR3 size: 16 residues. The ends lost 2 bases at V and 2 bases at J; junction bases unmatched: 4. Germline values: CDR1 MNHEY, CDR2 SMNVEV (reference sequence). CDR3 loop: CASSLGTGSPGNTIYF. The CDR3 nucleotides are TGTGCCAGCAGTTTAGGGACAGGGTCTCCTGGAAACACCATATATTTT.